Listed here are 5 T cell receptor beta chains from one sample, sequenced in a study of OX40 agonist ivuxolimab in advanced cancers. Repertoires were generated with immunoSEQ multiplex PCR, while TCRdb's copy carries only in-frame clones and drops some. The sample records 60,000 to 80,000 clones, roughly 80% being singletons. The sample consisted of CD4+ or CD8+ T cells sorted from blood, taken in a trial of the OX40 agonist ivuxolimab. The receptors stem from an adult with an advanced solid tumor such as melanoma, head and neck, liver or kidney cancer.

This chain joins TRBV5-1 and TRBJ2-5; TRBD2 aligns across 10 bases. With 4 bases clipped from V and 2 bases from J, the junction kept 5 bases outside the gene matches. The CDR3 length is 15 residues. Germline CDR1 reads SGHRS; CDR2 reads YFSETQ. CDR3 loop: CASSPQRGGQETQYF. DNA for the CDR3: TGCGCCAGCAGCCCCCAGCGGGGGGGGCAAGAGACCCAGTACTTC.

This sequence joins TRBV6-5 and TRBJ2-7; 8 bases agree with TRBD1. The CDR3 covers 15 residues. CDR1 MNHEY and CDR2 SVGAGI come from the germline V gene. The V segment lost 6 bases and the J segment 7 bases; nucleotides outside the gene matches: 14. The CDR3 DNA reads as TGTGCCAGCAGACCGGGACAGGCGTCCTTAGGGGAGCAGTACTTC. Translation: CASRPGQASLGEQYF.

This clone was seen a few times. The chain recombines TRBV19 with TRBJ1-5; 8 bases are a match to TRBD1. V was clipped by 6 bases and J by 0 bases; unmatched bases: 4. CDR1 is LNHDA and CDR2 is SQIVND in the germline V gene (reference sequence). The CDR3 spans 15 residues. The DNA of the CDR3 is TGTGCCAGTAGCAGGGACAGGAGTAGCAATCAGCCCCAGCATTTT. It is translated as CASSRDRSSNQPQHF. The whole variable domain, remainder taken from reference TRBV19 and TRBJ1-5, is DGGITQSPKYLFRKEGQNVTLSCEQNLNHDAMYWYRQDPGQGLRLIYYSQIVNDFQKGDIAEGYSVSREKKESFPLTVTSAQKNPTAFYLCASSRDRSSNQPQHFGDGTRLSIL.

The rearrangement joins TRBV11-2 to TRBJ1-1; D remains unclear. In germline, CDR1 is SGHAT, CDR2 FQNNGV. The V gene lost 4 bases and the J gene lost 6 bases, with 21 bases spanning the gap. This CDR3 comprises 16 residues. CDR3 amino acids: CASSYGVRVGSAEAFF. In DNA, the CDR3 is TGTGCCAGCAGCTATGGAGTACGGGTTGGGAGCGCTGAAGCTTTCTTT.

J is TRBJ2-5 and V is TRBV6-5, with D hard to call. Germline assignment: CDR1 MNHEY and CDR2 SVGAGI. This CDR3 spans 16 amino acids. V was pared by 0 bases and J by 2 bases, with 13 bases between. The CDR3 loop is CASSYSVGPGQETQYF. The DNA of the CDR3 is TGTGCCAGCAGTTACTCGGTAGGGCCAGGTCAAGAGACCCAGTACTTC.